What follows are 31 T cell receptor beta chains derived from one specimen sequenced in a study of OX40 agonist ivuxolimab in advanced cancers. Clones were read by immunoSEQ multiplex PCR, and TCRdb kept only the in-frame ones, dropping some. The top ten clones hold 9.5% to 15% of a sample with roughly 35,000 clones, about 78% of them seen once. The source material was CD4+ or CD8+ T cells sorted from blood, sampled in a trial of the OX40 agonist ivuxolimab. The receptors originated from an adult with an advanced solid tumor such as melanoma, head and neck, liver or kidney cancer.

This sequence joins TRBV2 and TRBJ2-3, with a possible D match to TRBD2 (6 bases). Deletions cut 8 bases from V and 0 bases from J, with 9 bases between. The germline V gene has CDR1 SNHLY and CDR2 FYNNEI. The CDR3 covers 13 residues. The CDR3 coding sequence is TGTGCCAGCGGTAGCGGTAGCACAGATACGCAGTATTTT. Translated, it gives CASGSGSTDTQYF.

There are a few counts of this clone. The genes are TRBV11-2 and TRBJ2-7; D is perhaps TRBD1 or TRBD2 (5 bases each). The CDR3 spans 15 residues. CDR1 and CDR2 from the germline V gene are SGHAT and FQNNGV. With 5 bases removed from V and 2 bases from J, the gap between germline ends came to 16 bases. Here the CDR3 reads CASSLSRGAAYEQYF. Written as DNA, the CDR3 is TGTGCCAGCAGCCTCTCTCGAGGGGCCGCCTACGAGCAGTACTTC.

The chain carries TRBV5-1 and TRBJ1-1, with TRBD1 identical over 9 bases. CDR1 SGHRS and CDR2 YFSETQ come from the germline V gene. The length of the CDR3 is 16 residues. V shed 4 bases, J shed 4 bases, and the junction held 11 bases outside the gene matches. CDR3 sequence: CASSRAGTGLLTEAFF. CDR3 in DNA: TGCGCCAGCAGCAGAGCCGGGACAGGGCTCCTCACTGAAGCTTTCTTT. Full variable domain (rest looked up from reference TRBV5-1 and TRBJ1-1): KAGVTQTPRYLIKTRGQQVTLSCSPISGHRSVSWYQQTPGQGLQFLFEYFSETQRNKGNFPGRFSGRQFSNSRSEMNVSTLELGDSALYLCASSRAGTGLLTEAFFGQGTRLTVV.

The chain is built from TRBV9 and TRBJ1-3, with D uncertain. V was pared by 3 bases and J by 0 bases, with 13 bases between. Germline V gene lookup returns CDR1 SGDLS and CDR2 YYNGEE. CDR3 length equals 16 residues. The CDR3 DNA sequence: TGTGCCAGCAGCGCCAGGTTTGGTGACTCTGGAAACACCATATATTTT. Its protein is CASSARFGDSGNTIYF.

This clone was picked up a small number of times. This chain uses TRBV18 with TRBJ2-2, with 7 bases matching TRBD2. Germline assignment: CDR1 KGHSH and CDR2 LQKENI. V dropped 3 bases and J dropped 6; count of bases not matched to a gene: 4. The CDR3 loop spans 14 amino acids. CDR3 residues: CASSPDGGSGELFF. For the CDR3, the DNA is TGTGCCAGCTCACCTGACGGGGGGTCCGGGGAGCTGTTTTTT.

This chain connects TRBV29-1 to TRBJ2-5; 10 bases match TRBD1. CDR3 length equals 16 residues. Unmatched junction bases numbered 13, after V lost 5 bases and J lost 4 bases. Per germline, CDR1 SQVTM and CDR2 ANQGSEA. CDR3 loop: CSVQKKWTGGLETQYF. CDR3 DNA sequence: TGCAGCGTTCAAAAAAAGTGGACAGGGGGTTTAGAGACCCAGTACTTC.

V and J are TRBV19 and TRBJ2-5; D remains unclear. Trimming took 9 bases from V and 5 from J, leaving 10 bases between them. The CDR3 covers 11 residues. Germline-derived CDR1 and CDR2 are LNHDA and SQIVND (reference sequence). CDR3 DNA sequence: TGTGCCAGCCGTTTGTACGAGACCCAGTACTTC. This sequence encodes CASRLYETQYF.

V is TRBV18 and J is TRBJ1-3, with no clear D. Germline CDR1 KGHSH, CDR2 LQKENI. Trimming stripped 4 bases from V and 2 bases from J, with 15 bases between. This CDR3 contains 16 residues. CDR3 protein: CASSRGSGTTGNTIYF. The CDR3, as DNA: TGTGCCAGCTCACGGGGATCCGGCACAACTGGAAACACCATATATTTT. The variable domain in full, with the rest retrieved from reference TRBV18 and TRBJ1-3, is NAGVMQNPRHLVRRRGQEARLRCSPMKGHSHVYWYRQLPEEGLKFMVYLQKENIIDESGMPKERFSAEFPKEGPSILRIQQVVRGDSAAYFCASSRGSGTTGNTIYFGEGSWLTVV.

This rearrangement joins TRBV30 to TRBJ2-1; D possibly corresponds to TRBD1 (6 bases). Germline CDR1 reads GTSNPN; CDR2 reads SVGIG (reference sequence). Trimming took off 3 bases at V and 4 bases at J, with 16 bases between the two ends. The CDR3 has 15 amino acids. The CDR3 protein is CAWRGQPSTYNEQFF. Here the CDR3 DNA reads TGTGCCTGGAGAGGACAGCCCTCGACTTACAATGAGCAGTTCTTC. Filled out from reference TRBV30 and TRBJ2-1, the complete variable domain reads SQTIHQWPATLVQPVGSPLSLECTVEGTSNPNLYWYRQAAGRGLQLLFYSVGIGQISSEVPQNLSASRPQDRQFILSSKKLLLSDSGFYLCAWRGQPSTYNEQFFGPGTRLTVL.

The J gene is TRBJ1-6, the V gene TRBV6-6, with TRBD1 matching over 7 bases. The CDR3 is 14 amino acids. The J segment lost 7 bases and the V segment lost 2 bases, leaving 2 bases of the junction unmatched. The V gene's germline CDR1 is MNHNY and CDR2 SVGAGI (reference sequence). The CDR3 here is CASSYRDSNSPLHF. The CDR3 nucleotides are TGTGCCAGCAGTTACCGGGACAGCAATTCACCCCTCCACTTT.

This chain links TRBV19 with TRBJ1-5; 9 bases are a match to TRBD1. V was clipped by 7 bases and J by 4 bases; unmatched bases: 11. The CDR3 totals 16 residues. Per the germline V gene, CDR1 is LNHDA and CDR2 is SQIVND (reference sequence). CDR3 amino acids: CASKNSGTGTNQPQHF. Here the CDR3 DNA reads TGTGCCAGTAAAAATTCCGGGACAGGGACTAATCAGCCCCAGCATTTT.

The J gene is TRBJ2-2, the V gene TRBV4-1; tentatively, D is TRBD2 (7 bases). V was pared by 4 bases and J by 5 bases, with 17 bases between. The CDR3 contains 16 residues. Germline V gene lookup returns CDR1 MGHRA and CDR2 YSYEKL. The CDR3 DNA follows: TGCGCCAGCAGCCTCCTGCTGGGGGGGCGGACCGGGGAGCTGTTTTTT. Translating gives CASSLLLGGRTGELFF.

This clone was observed a handful of times. The genes are TRBV4-1 and TRBJ1-1, with D possibly TRBD1 on 5 matching bases. The CDR3 is made up of 14 amino acids. Trimming cost V 3 bases and J 4 bases, with 12 bases left between them. CDR1 is MGHRA and CDR2 is YSYEKL in the germline V gene. In DNA, the CDR3 is TGCGCCAGCAGCCAGCCGGGACTGCCCACTGAAGCTTTCTTT. Residues: CASSQPGLPTEAFF.

The chain has TRBV7-3 and TRBJ2-1; maybe TRBD1 (7 bases). From germline, CDR1 is SGHTA and CDR2 FQGTGA. The CDR3 sequence is 13 residues long. V was trimmed by 5 bases and J by 12 bases, leaving 17 bases between them. CDR3 sequence: CASSPSEGARQFF. As DNA, the CDR3 is TGTGCCAGCAGCCCCTCGGAGGGGGCTAGGCAGTTCTTC.

The chain uses TRBV7-2 and TRBJ1-6; D is unresolved. V lost 5 bases to trimming and J lost 8 bases, with 10 bases between them. The CDR3 loop spans 13 amino acids. Per the germline V gene, CDR1 is SGHTA and CDR2 is FQGNSA. The CDR3 spells CASSRAGHSPLHF. CDR3 bases: TGTGCCAGCAGCCGAGCGGGTCATTCACCCCTCCACTTT. Full variable domain (remainder filled in from reference TRBV7-2 and TRBJ1-6): GAGVSQSPSNKVTEKGKDVELRCDPISGHTALYWYRQSLGQGLEFLIYFQGNSAPDKSGLPSDRFSAERTGGSVSTLTIQRTQQEDSAVYLCASSRAGHSPLHFGNGTRLTVT.

Within the sample, this clone is large (0.1 to 1%). The genes are TRBV7-9 and TRBJ1-2; TRBD1 agrees at 10 bases. Germline CDR1 SEHNR, CDR2 FQNEAQ (reference sequence). The V segment lost 5 bases and the J segment 6 bases; nucleotides outside the gene matches: 6. This CDR3 comprises 14 residues. The CDR3: CASSPPGTGDGYTF. The CDR3 DNA sequence: TGTGCCAGCAGCCCCCCCGGGACAGGGGATGGCTACACCTTC.

This chain uses TRBV19 with TRBJ2-3, with no clear D. V was shortened by 6 bases and J by 0 bases, with 13 bases between the two germline ends. Germline assignment: CDR1 LNHDA and CDR2 SQIVND (reference sequence). The CDR3 runs to 15 residues. This CDR3 is CASSPWTPSTDTQYF. The CDR3, as DNA: TGTGCCAGTAGCCCCTGGACGCCTAGCACAGATACGCAGTATTTT.

V is TRBV5-1 and J is TRBJ2-5; unclear D gene. Deletions cut 0 bases from V and 5 bases from J, with 8 bases between. Germline V lookup: CDR1 SGHRS, CDR2 YFSETQ. This CDR3 has 13 amino acids. The CDR3 protein is CASSLGDGETQYF. CDR3 nucleotide sequence: TGCGCCAGCAGCTTGGGGGATGGGGAGACCCAGTACTTC.

This clone was seen only a few times. The rearrangement uses TRBV14 and TRBJ2-1, with 12 bases that match TRBD2. The CDR3 sequence is 15 residues long. V was pared by 1 base and J by 9 bases, with 4 bases of the junction left unmatched. CDR1 and CDR2 from the germline V gene are SGHDN and FVKESK. CDR3 DNA sequence: TGTGCCAGCAGCCAAGCCTCTAGCGGGAGGGTTGAGCAGTTCTTC. Amino acid sequence: CASSQASSGRVEQFF.

The chain joins TRBV19 to TRBJ2-1; a weak D match, TRBD2 (6 bases). Germline V gene sequence: CDR1 LNHDA, CDR2 SQIVND (reference sequence). Between the trimmed V and J ends, which lost 5 bases and 6 bases, there was a span of 20 bases. CDR3 length: 16 amino acids. In nucleotides, the CDR3 is TGTGCCAGTAGTTCCGCCGGGACTCCAAAAAGCAATGAGCAGTTCTTC. As protein: CASSSAGTPKSNEQFF.

This chain uses TRBV7-8 with TRBJ1-6; 8 bases line up with TRBD1. V gave up 5 bases and J gave up 10 bases; unmatched junction bases: 13. CDR1 is SGHVS, CDR2 FQNEAQ, per germline. This CDR3 spans 16 amino acids. CDR3 coding DNA: TGTGCCAGCAGCCGACCGGACAGGGCTAGGAACTCACCCCTCCACTTT. This sequence encodes CASSRPDRARNSPLHF.

This clone occurred once. V and J are TRBV18 and TRBJ1-6; a weak D match, TRBD1 (5 bases). The V end was cut by 6 bases, the J end by 6 bases, with 9 bases between. The V gene's germline CDR1 is KGHSH and CDR2 LQKENI. The CDR3 runs to 13 residues. CDR3 in DNA: TGTGCCAGCTCCTCCGGGGCTAATTCACCCCTCCACTTT. Residues: CASSSGANSPLHF. The full variable domain, with the rest looked up from reference TRBV18 and TRBJ1-6, is NAGVMQNPRHLVRRRGQEARLRCSPMKGHSHVYWYRQLPEEGLKFMVYLQKENIIDESGMPKERFSAEFPKEGPSILRIQQVVRGDSAAYFCASSSGANSPLHFGNGTRLTVT.

V is TRBV6-6 and J is TRBJ2-3; the D gene could be TRBD1 or TRBD2 (5 bases each). CDR1 is MNHNY, CDR2 SVGAGI, per germline (reference sequence). V was clipped by 2 bases and J by 0 bases, with 12 bases between them. This CDR3 region has 16 residues. CDR3 protein: CASSYGTLLSTDTQYF. CDR3 DNA: TGTGCCAGCAGTTACGGGACCCTCCTGAGCACAGATACGCAGTATTTT.

The V call is TRBV7-9, the J call TRBJ2-7; D tentatively reads TRBD1 or TRBD2 (6 bases each). V lost 8 bases, J lost 6 bases, and 17 bases lay in between. Germline V gives CDR1 SEHNR, CDR2 FQNEAQ (reference sequence). This CDR3 is 13 amino acids long. Here the CDR3 reads CASARGEGGEQYF. The DNA for the CDR3 is TGTGCCAGCGCAAGAGGCGAGGGGGGCGAGCAGTACTTC.

The table lists this clone with a few counts. This rearrangement joins TRBV28 to TRBJ1-4, with 7 bases that match TRBD1. CDR1 MDHEN and CDR2 SYDVKM come from the germline V gene. This CDR3 comprises 14 residues. The J segment lost 7 bases and the V segment lost 2 bases, leaving 4 bases of the junction unmatched. CDR3 protein: CASSLQNRGEKLFF. As DNA, the CDR3 is TGTGCCAGCAGTTTACAAAACAGGGGTGAAAAACTGTTTTTT.

The count of this clone is one. This chain connects TRBV14 to TRBJ1-4; D might be TRBD1 (5 bases). CDR3 length equals 16 residues. Trimming stripped 2 bases from V and 6 bases from J, with 16 bases between. CDR1 is SGHDN and CDR2 is FVKESK in the germline V gene. As DNA, the CDR3 is TGTGCCAGCAGCCAATTAACAGGACTCGAGGATGAAAAACTGTTTTTT. This translates into CASSQLTGLEDEKLFF.

The chain uses TRBV7-8 and TRBJ1-1; the match to TRBD1 covers 8 bases. V was clipped by 5 bases and J by 4 bases; unmatched bases: 6. The CDR3 spans 14 residues. The germline gives CDR1 SGHVS, CDR2 FQNEAQ. DNA for the CDR3: TGTGCCAGCAGCCAGGACAGGGAGGGCACTGAAGCTTTCTTT. The encoded protein is CASSQDREGTEAFF.

V usage is TRBV5-1 and J usage is TRBJ1-1, with a possible D match to TRBD1 (6 bases). CDR1 is SGHRS, CDR2 YFSETQ, per germline. The V end was cut by 7 bases, the J end by 1 base, with 17 bases between. This CDR3 has 15 residues. CDR3 region: CASGHMTGSNTEAFF. The CDR3, as DNA: TGCGCCAGCGGACATATGACAGGATCGAACACTGAAGCTTTCTTT.

This clone was counted a few times. The genes are TRBV7-9 and TRBJ2-7; D is unresolved. Germline values: CDR1 SEHNR, CDR2 FQNEAQ (reference sequence). This CDR3 spans 12 amino acids. V lost 4 bases, J lost 4 bases, and 8 bases lay in between. The CDR3 DNA reads TGTGCCAGCAGCTCCCTATCATACGAGCAGTACTTC. Its translation: CASSSLSYEQYF. The whole variable domain, filled in from reference TRBV7-9 and TRBJ2-7, reads DTGVSQNPRHKITKRGQNVTFRCDPISEHNRLYWYRQTLGQGPEFLTYFQNEAQLEKSRLLSDRFSAERPKGSFSTLEIQRTEQGDSAMYLCASSSLSYEQYFGPGTRLTVT.

The J gene is TRBJ2-5, the V gene TRBV29-1; a possible D gene is TRBD2 (5 bases). Germline assignment: CDR1 SQVTM and CDR2 ANQGSEA. The CDR3 covers 11 residues. V was trimmed by 7 bases and J by 2 bases, leaving 8 bases between them. CDR3 nucleotides: TGCAGCGCCGGGGTTCAAGAGACCCAGTACTTC. Its translation is CSAGVQETQYF.

This chain links TRBV7-2 with TRBJ2-2; 9 positions match TRBD2. The CDR3 extends over 15 amino acids. The germline V gene encodes CDR1 SGHTA and CDR2 FQGNSA. V lost 9 bases to trimming and J lost 7 bases; unmatched junction nucleotides: 12. CDR3: CASRGGGAIGGELFF. CDR3 nucleotide sequence: TGTGCCAGTCGCGGCGGGGGGGCGATTGGCGGGGAGCTGTTTTTT. Full variable domain (missing parts from reference TRBV7-2 and TRBJ2-2): GAGVSQSPSNKVTEKGKDVELRCDPISGHTALYWYRQSLGQGLEFLIYFQGNSAPDKSGLPSDRFSAERTGGSVSTLTIQRTQQEDSAVYLCASRGGGAIGGELFFGEGSRLTVL.